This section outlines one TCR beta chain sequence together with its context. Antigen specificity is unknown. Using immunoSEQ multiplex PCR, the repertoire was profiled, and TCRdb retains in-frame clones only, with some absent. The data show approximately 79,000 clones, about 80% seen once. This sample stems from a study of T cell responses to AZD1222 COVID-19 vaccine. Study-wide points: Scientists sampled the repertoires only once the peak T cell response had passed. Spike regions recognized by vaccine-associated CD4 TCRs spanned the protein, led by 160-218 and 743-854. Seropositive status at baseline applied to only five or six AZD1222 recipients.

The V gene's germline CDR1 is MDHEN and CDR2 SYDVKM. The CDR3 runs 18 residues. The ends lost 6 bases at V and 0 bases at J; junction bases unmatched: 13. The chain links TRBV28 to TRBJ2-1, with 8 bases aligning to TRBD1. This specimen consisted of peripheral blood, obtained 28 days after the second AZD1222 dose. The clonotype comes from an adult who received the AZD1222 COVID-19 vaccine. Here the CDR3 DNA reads TGTGCCAGCAGGGGGACAGGCCCGGGCGGAGGCTCCTACAATGAGCAGTTCTTC. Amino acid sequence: CASRGTGPGGGSYNEQFF.